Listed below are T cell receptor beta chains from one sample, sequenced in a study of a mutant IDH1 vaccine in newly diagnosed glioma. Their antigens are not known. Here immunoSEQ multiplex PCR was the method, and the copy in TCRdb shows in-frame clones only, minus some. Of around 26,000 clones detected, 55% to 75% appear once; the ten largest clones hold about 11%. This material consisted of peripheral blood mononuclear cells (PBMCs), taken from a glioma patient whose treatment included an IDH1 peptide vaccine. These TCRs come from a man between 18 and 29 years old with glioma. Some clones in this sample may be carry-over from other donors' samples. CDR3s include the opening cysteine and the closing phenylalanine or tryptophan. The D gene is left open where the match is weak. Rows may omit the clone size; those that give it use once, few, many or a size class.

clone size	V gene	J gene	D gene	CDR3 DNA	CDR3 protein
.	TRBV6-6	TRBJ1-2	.	TGTGCCAGCAGTTCCAGCCGTTGGGAAGGCTACACCTTC	CASSSSRWEGYTF
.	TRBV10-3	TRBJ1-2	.	TGTGCCATCAGTGAGAACCCAGACTACTATGGCTACACCTTC	CAISENPDYYGYTF
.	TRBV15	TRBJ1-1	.	TGTGCCACCAGCCCACGTTACTGGGGAGCTTTCTTT	CATSPRYWGAFF
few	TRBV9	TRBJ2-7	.	TGTGCCAGCAGCGTAGAAGGCGCGTCTTACGAGCAGTACTTC	CASSVEGASYEQYF
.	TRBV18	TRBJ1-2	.	TGTGCCAGCTCACCAGATCAGGGAAATGGCTACACCTTC	CASSPDQGNGYTF
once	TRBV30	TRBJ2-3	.	TGTGCCTGGAGGAGCACAGATACGCAGTATTTT	CAWRSTDTQYF
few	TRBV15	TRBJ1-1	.	TGTGCCACCAGCAGAAACGCCGACCTGGGGCAAGCTTTCTTT	CATSRNADLGQAFF
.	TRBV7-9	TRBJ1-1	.	TGTGCCAGCACCCCAAGCTTAGGTGCAGGGAATACTGAAGCTTTCTTT	CASTPSLGAGNTEAFF
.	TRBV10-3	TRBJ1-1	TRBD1	TGTGCCATCAGGACAGGGGATACTGAAGCTTTCTTT	CAIRTGDTEAFF
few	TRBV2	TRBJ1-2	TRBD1	TGTGCCAGCAGTTCTCCTGACAGGGGAGGTGGCTACACCTTC	CASSSPDRGGGYTF
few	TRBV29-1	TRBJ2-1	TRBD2	TGCAGCGTTGAAGAAGCTAGCGGGGGTAAGCAGTTCTTC	CSVEEASGGKQFF
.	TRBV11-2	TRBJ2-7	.	TGTGCCAGCAGCTATCTTACCCACGAGCAGTACTTC	CASSYLTHEQYF